What follows are 27 T cell receptor beta chains derived from one specimen sequenced in a study of Ad26.COV2.S vaccination and SARS-CoV-2 variants. Treatment: some 19 received Ad26.COV2.S at low or high dose, single or two shots; about 5 received placebo; per-sample allocation not given. Day 63 after the first vaccine or placebo injection was the time point for sampling. The repertoire was sequenced with immunoSEQ multiplex PCR; TCRdb's copy has only in-frame clones and lacks some. The sample lists 350,000 to 600,000 clones, 80% to 90% occurring once. The sample was peripheral blood, taken in a trial of Ad26.COV2.S vaccine versus placebo. All receptors come from a person between 18 and 60 years old who received the Ad26.COV2.S COVID-19 vaccine or a placebo.

The chain combines TRBV18 with TRBJ1-2; the D is unclear. Trimming shortened V by 9 bases and J by 4 bases, and 27 bases separated the two germline ends. Germline assignment: CDR1 KGHSH and CDR2 LQKENI. This CDR3 has 17 amino acids. CDR3 sequence (DNA): TGTGCCAGTTCCTTTCCCGAAGCGGCAGATCCCCTCTATGGCTACACCTTC. It specifies CASSFPEAADPLYGYTF. Filled out from reference TRBV18 and TRBJ1-2, the complete variable domain reads NAGVMQNPRHLVRRRGQEARLRCSPMKGHSHVYWYRQLPEEGLKFMVYLQKENIIDESGMPKERFSAEFPKEGPSILRIQQVVRGDSAAYFCASSFPEAADPLYGYTFGSGTRLTVV.

V usage is TRBV6-5 and J usage is TRBJ2-7, with TRBD1 matching over 9 bases. Germline V gene lookup returns CDR1 MNHEY and CDR2 SVGAGI. V was pared by 2 bases and J by 1 base, with 3 bases of the junction left unmatched. This CDR3 spans 15 amino acids. Here the CDR3 reads CASSYGGTGSYEQYF. The DNA of the CDR3 is TGTGCCAGCAGTTACGGCGGGACAGGGTCCTACGAGCAGTACTTC.

The chain is built from TRBV19 and TRBJ2-5, with D possibly TRBD1 on 5 matching bases. Looked up from germline, CDR1 is LNHDA and CDR2 is SQIVND (reference sequence). The CDR3 is 14 residues long. The germline V and J ends were trimmed by 4 bases and 2 bases, with 11 bases remaining between them. Here the CDR3 reads CASSRTRYQETQYF. CDR3 nucleotide sequence: TGTGCCAGTAGTAGGACAAGGTATCAAGAGACCCAGTACTTC. Based on the CDR3 plus reference TRBV19 and TRBJ2-5, the full variable domain is DGGITQSPKYLFRKEGQNVTLSCEQNLNHDAMYWYRQDPGQGLRLIYYSQIVNDFQKGDIAEGYSVSREKKESFPLTVTSAQKNPTAFYLCASSRTRYQETQYFGPGTRLLVL.

This chain joins TRBV29-1 and TRBJ2-5; tentative D call: TRBD1 (5 bases). Germline V gene data show CDR1 as SQVTM and CDR2 as ANQGSEA. Trimming removed 6 bases at V and 1 base at J, with 15 bases between. The length of the CDR3 is 14 residues. The CDR3 spells CSVPWSGPQETQYF. For the CDR3, the DNA is TGCAGCGTGCCGTGGTCAGGGCCCCAAGAGACCCAGTACTTC. The full variable domain, rest sourced from reference TRBV29-1 and TRBJ2-5, is SAVISQKPSRDICQRGTSLTIQCQVDSQVTMMFWYRQQPGQSLTLIATANQGSEATYESGFVIDKFPISRPNLTFSTLTVSNMSPEDSSIYLCSVPWSGPQETQYFGPGTRLLVL.

V is TRBV5-1 and J is TRBJ1-1, with a possible D match to TRBD1 (5 bases). The ends were cut back, 1 base at V and 0 bases at J, with 19 bases in the middle. This CDR3 is 18 amino acids long. Germline-derived CDR1 and CDR2 are SGHRS and YFSETQ. The CDR3 protein is CASSLTPGAGGVNTEAFF. The CDR3 bases are TGCGCCAGCAGCTTGACCCCCGGGGCAGGTGGGGTGAACACTGAAGCTTTCTTT.

The chain links TRBV18 to TRBJ2-4; tentatively, D is TRBD1 (6 bases). Trimming took off 5 bases at V and 7 bases at J, with 18 bases between the two ends. Germline loops: CDR1 KGHSH, CDR2 LQKENI. There are 15 residues in the CDR3. The CDR3, as DNA: TGTGCCAGCTCAGCAACAGGGAAGATGTCGAACATTCAGTACTTC. Protein product: CASSATGKMSNIQYF.

The chain links TRBV7-9 to TRBJ1-3; 7 bases match TRBD1. This CDR3 spans 17 amino acids. The V gene end was trimmed by 5 bases and the J gene end by 4 bases; junction bases not matched to a gene: 14. Germline V gene lookup returns CDR1 SEHNR and CDR2 FQNEAQ (reference sequence). Here the CDR3 DNA reads TGTGCCAGCAGCCTACCGGACCGGGACAGTATAGGAAACACCATATATTTT. It specifies CASSLPDRDSIGNTIYF.

The sample holds one count of this clone. Other nucleotide sequences in the sample specify the same CDR3. V and J are TRBV28 and TRBJ2-7; D possibly corresponds to TRBD1 (5 bases). The CDR3 has 11 residues. V lost 5 bases to trimming and J lost 3 bases, with 5 bases between them. Germline CDR1 reads MDHEN; CDR2 reads SYDVKM. The CDR3 region is CASSRGYEQYF. The CDR3 nucleotides are TGTGCCAGCAGTAGGGGCTACGAGCAGTACTTC.

The chain has TRBV11-2 and TRBJ1-3; D is unclear. With 0 bases removed from V and 0 bases from J, the gap between germline ends came to 9 bases. Germline CDR1 and CDR2: SGHAT and FQNNGV. This CDR3 spans 16 amino acids. The CDR3 sequence is CASSLDGRFSGNTIYF. CDR3 in DNA: TGTGCCAGCAGCTTAGATGGGCGATTCTCTGGAAACACCATATATTTT.

This chain joins TRBV5-1 and TRBJ2-2; TRBD1 is a possible D gene (5 bases). The germline V and J ends were trimmed by 5 bases and 0 bases, with 11 bases remaining between them. This CDR3 has 15 amino acids. Germline assignment: CDR1 SGHRS and CDR2 YFSETQ. Here the CDR3 DNA reads TGCGCCAGCAGTGCTGGACATTCGAACACCGGGGAGCTGTTTTTT. Translating gives CASSAGHSNTGELFF.

This clone was observed a handful of times. The chain couples TRBV7-8 to TRBJ1-5; 7 bases fit TRBD1. Per the germline V gene, CDR1 is SGHVS and CDR2 is FQNEAQ. CDR3 length equals 15 residues. V lost 4 bases to trimming and J lost 0 bases; unmatched junction nucleotides: 3. The chain's CDR3 is CASSSTGYSNQPQHF. CDR3 coding DNA: TGTGCCAGCAGCTCGACAGGGTATAGCAATCAGCCCCAGCATTTT. The full variable domain, in which reference TRBV7-8 and TRBJ1-5 provide the parts outside the CDR3, is GAGVSQSPRYKVAKRGQDVALRCDPISGHVSLFWYQQALGQGPEFLTYFQNEAQLDKSGLPSDRFFAERPEGSVSTLKIQRTQQEDSAVYLCASSSTGYSNQPQHFGDGTRLSIL.

The rearrangement joins TRBV19 to TRBJ1-1, with 7 bases that match TRBD1. CDR3 length: 14 residues. The trim removed 2 bases at V and 7 bases at J, leaving 7 bases unmatched. In germline, CDR1 is LNHDA, CDR2 SQIVND (reference sequence). This CDR3 is CASSISSDRREAFF. The DNA for the CDR3 is TGTGCCAGTAGTATATCTTCGGACAGGCGTGAAGCTTTCTTT.

This chain links TRBV30 with TRBJ2-3; a possible D gene is TRBD1 (5 bases). The length of the CDR3 is 15 residues. Deletions cut 1 base from V and 2 bases from J, with 13 bases between. Germline CDR1 reads GTSNPN; CDR2 reads SVGIG (reference sequence). The CDR3 sequence is CAWSEGTGPTDTQYF. CDR3 bases: TGTGCCTGGAGTGAAGGAACAGGCCCCACAGATACGCAGTATTTT.

The chain's CDR3 is CATRSGGNEQFF. CDR3 in DNA: TGTGCCACCCGATCGGGGGGCAATGAGCAGTTCTTC. The chain combines TRBV10-3 with TRBJ2-1, with 7 positions matching TRBD2. CDR1 is ENHRY, CDR2 SYGVKD, per germline. V was clipped by 10 bases and J by 6 bases; unmatched bases: 6. This CDR3 spans 12 amino acids.

The CDR3 spells CASSDRRGMSSYEQYF. The CDR3 bases are TGTGCCAGCAGTGACAGACGGGGCATGTCATCCTACGAGCAGTACTTC. This chain uses TRBV6-1 with TRBJ2-7; D may match TRBD1 or TRBD2 (5 bases each). The CDR3 has 16 amino acids. V gave up 3 bases and J gave up 1 base, with 16 bases separating them. The V gene's germline CDR1 is MNHNS and CDR2 SASEGT.

The CDR3 spells CASSQNGGRGAQYF. DNA of the CDR3: TGCGCCAGCAGCCAAAATGGGGGTAGGGGGGCCCAGTACTTC. The V gene is TRBV4-3, the J gene TRBJ2-5; either TRBD1 or TRBD2 may supply D (6 bases each). V lost 2 bases and J lost 9, with 16 bases in between. CDR1 is LGHNA, CDR2 YSLEER, per germline. This CDR3 contains 14 residues.

This sequence joins TRBV7-2 and TRBJ2-7; tentatively, D is TRBD1 or TRBD2 (5 bases each). The V and J ends lost 0 bases and 4 bases respectively, with 10 bases between them. Looked up from germline, CDR1 is SGHTA and CDR2 is FQGNSA. CDR3 length: 14 amino acids. The CDR3 region is CASSLATGAYEQYF. CDR3 coding DNA: TGTGCCAGCAGCTTAGCAACCGGGGCTTACGAGCAGTACTTC. Complete variable domain (other parts from reference TRBV7-2 and TRBJ2-7): GAGVSQSPSNKVTEKGKDVELRCDPISGHTALYWYRQSLGQGLEFLIYFQGNSAPDKSGLPSDRFSAERTGGSVSTLTIQRTQQEDSAVYLCASSLATGAYEQYFGPGTRLTVT.

The rearrangement links TRBV24-1 to TRBJ2-7, with D possibly being TRBD1 (5 bases). V was pared by 3 bases and J by 9 bases, with 11 bases between. This CDR3 is 12 amino acids long. Germline V gives CDR1 KGHDR, CDR2 SFDVKD. The CDR3 nucleotides read TGTGCCACCAGTGATGATAGGGGATGGCAGTACTTC. This encodes CATSDDRGWQYF.

The chain uses TRBV10-1 and TRBJ1-1, with a weak D call TRBD1 (6 bases). With 3 bases removed from V and 2 bases from J, the gap between germline ends came to 7 bases. The CDR3 consists of 13 residues. In germline, CDR1 is WNHNN, CDR2 SYGVQD (reference sequence). In DNA form, the CDR3 reads TGCGCCAGCAGTGAACAGGGAAACACTGAAGCTTTCTTT. Translation gives CASSEQGNTEAFF.

The chain combines TRBV10-2 with TRBJ2-1; possibly TRBD2 for D (7 bases). The ends were cut back, 4 bases at V and 4 bases at J, with 11 bases in the middle. CDR1 and CDR2 (germline): WSHSY, SAAADI. The CDR3 has 14 amino acids. The CDR3 loop reads CASSAGGQYNEQFF. The CDR3 DNA sequence: TGCGCCAGCAGTGCGGGGGGCCAATACAATGAGCAGTTCTTC.

This clone was observed a handful of times. This chain connects TRBV19 to TRBJ1-2; D may be TRBD1 (5 bases). Germline loops: CDR1 LNHDA, CDR2 SQIVND (reference sequence). The V end was cut by 4 bases, the J end by 3 bases, with 12 bases between. CDR3 length equals 14 residues. The CDR3 protein is CASSKQGKDYGYTF. The CDR3 DNA reads as TGTGCCAGTAGTAAGCAGGGAAAGGACTATGGCTACACCTTC.

The chain recombines TRBV18 with TRBJ2-7; D uncertain. Trimming cost V 6 bases and J 5 bases, with 17 bases left between them. The CDR3 is 14 amino acids. CDR1 is KGHSH, CDR2 LQKENI, per germline. The CDR3 here is CASSETYEFHEQYF. CDR3 nucleotide sequence: TGTGCCAGCTCCGAGACTTATGAATTCCACGAGCAGTACTTC.

The chain combines TRBV6-1 with TRBJ2-7; D gene ambiguous. V was shortened by 2 bases and J by 4 bases, with 12 bases between the two germline ends. Germline V gene data show CDR1 as MNHNS and CDR2 as SASEGT. There are 14 residues in the CDR3. The CDR3 loop reads CASSESAKLYEQYF. The CDR3 DNA reads as TGTGCCAGCAGTGAATCAGCCAAGCTATACGAGCAGTACTTC.

In regard to this clone: The sample carries other DNA sequences with the same CDR3. The chain is built from TRBV18 and TRBJ2-7; TRBD2 matches at 8 bases. Unmatched junction bases numbered 4, after V lost 6 bases and J lost 3 bases. The CDR3 contains 13 residues. CDR1 and CDR2 from the germline V gene are KGHSH and LQKENI. CDR3 in amino acids: CASSPGTSYEQYF. As DNA, the CDR3 is TGTGCCAGCTCCCCGGGGACTAGCTACGAGCAGTACTTC.

The chain combines TRBV18 with TRBJ2-5, with 9 bases lining up with TRBD1. The germline CDR1 and CDR2 sequences are KGHSH and LQKENI. The CDR3 is 13 residues long. Unmatched junction bases numbered 3, after V lost 8 bases and J lost 2 bases. The DNA of the CDR3 is TGTGCCAGCGCAGGACAGGGGCAAGAGACCCAGTACTTC. Its protein is CASAGQGQETQYF.

V usage is TRBV5-4 and J usage is TRBJ2-5; D is undetermined. The CDR3 sequence is 11 residues long. The V end was cut by 5 bases, the J end by 2 bases, with 4 bases between. Germline V gene sequence: CDR1 SGHNT, CDR2 YYREEE (reference sequence). The CDR3 region has the DNA TGTGCCAGCAGTAATCAAGAGACCCAGTACTTC. Translated: CASSNQETQYF.

The chain joins TRBV6-1 to TRBJ2-1, with 7 bases identical to TRBD1. The CDR3 runs 17 residues. J lost 5 bases, V lost 0 bases, and 10 bases had no gene match. Germline V gene lookup returns CDR1 MNHNS and CDR2 SASEGT. The CDR3 DNA reads TGTGCCAGCAGTGAAGCCTTGACAGGGACCACCAACAATGAGCAGTTCTTC. Translated, it gives CASSEALTGTTNNEQFF.